These 25 T cell receptor beta chains were sequenced from one sample in a study of neoadjuvant anti-PD-1 for oral cavity cancer. Method: immunoSEQ multiplex PCR; TCRdb's copy keeps in-frame clones and lacks some. The table shows 15,000 to 20,000 clones, with 65% to 70% occurring only once. The starting material was PBMCs, obtained before nivolumab (anti-PD-1) treatment. Every receptor here comes from a person aged 40 to 85 with oral cavity squamous cell carcinoma.

The chain links TRBV11-1 to TRBJ2-5; D call uncertain. Germline values: CDR1 SGHAT, CDR2 FQDESV (reference sequence). The CDR3 contains 14 residues. V was trimmed by 3 bases and J by 4 bases, leaving 12 bases between them. This CDR3 is CASSFNLTVETQYF. The CDR3 region has the DNA TGTGCCAGCAGCTTTAATTTGACGGTAGAGACCCAGTACTTC.

The J gene is TRBJ2-7, the V gene TRBV5-6, with 8 bases matching TRBD1. After removal of 3 bases from V and 2 bases from J, the junction contained 7 bases not matched to a gene. This CDR3 is built from 15 residues. Germline V gene data show CDR1 as SGHDT and CDR2 as YYEEEE. The CDR3 here is CASSYDRGTPYEQYF. DNA for the CDR3: TGTGCCAGCAGCTACGACAGGGGAACGCCCTACGAGCAGTACTTC.

The chain joins TRBV5-4 to TRBJ1-1; no definite D call. This CDR3 has 12 amino acids. Trimming removed 4 bases at V and 4 bases at J, with 8 bases between. Germline-derived CDR1 and CDR2 are SGHNT and YYREEE (reference sequence). The CDR3 nucleotides are TGTGCCAGCAGCGCCCTACTCACTGAAGCTTTCTTT. Its protein is CASSALLTEAFF.

This chain links TRBV6-5 with TRBJ2-5; 8 bases fit TRBD2. Germline V lookup: CDR1 MNHEY, CDR2 SVGAGI. CDR3 size: 15 residues. Trimming at V came to 6 bases and at J to 5 bases, leaving 11 bases not matched to a gene. The CDR3 loop is CASRPLAGALETQYF. The CDR3 DNA is TGTGCCAGCAGGCCCCTAGCGGGTGCGTTGGAGACCCAGTACTTC.

The chain employs TRBV30 and TRBJ1-5; 7 bases are a match to TRBD1. Germline V gives CDR1 GTSNPN, CDR2 SVGIG (reference sequence). V lost 2 bases and J lost 7; bases outside the gene matches: 5. CDR3 length: 13 residues. CDR3 nucleotides: TGTGCCTGGAGTAAAACAGGGGACCAGCCCCAGCATTTT. The encoded protein is CAWSKTGDQPQHF.

This chain links TRBV27 with TRBJ2-3; 11 nucleotides agree with TRBD2. Trimming at V came to 9 bases and at J to 5 bases, leaving 4 bases not matched to a gene. The CDR3 extends over 13 amino acids. Germline V CDR1 and CDR2: MNHEY, SMNVEV (reference sequence). This CDR3 reads CASSGREGDTQYF. CDR3 coding DNA: TGTGCCAGTAGCGGGAGGGAGGGAGATACGCAGTATTTT.

The rearrangement uses TRBV29-1 and TRBJ2-1, with 8 bases matching TRBD1. Germline V gives CDR1 SQVTM, CDR2 ANQGSEA. V dropped 7 bases and J dropped 7; count of bases not matched to a gene: 9. The length of the CDR3 is 13 residues. The CDR3 is CSASGTGRNEQFF. In DNA form, the CDR3 reads TGCAGCGCTTCCGGGACAGGACGTAATGAGCAGTTCTTC.

This clone was recorded a few times. The chain joins TRBV4-1 to TRBJ1-1; D not certain. The CDR3 is made up of 16 amino acids. Trimming pared 1 base from V and 0 bases from J, leaving 12 bases between. The germline V gene has CDR1 MGHRA and CDR2 YSYEKL. This CDR3 is CASSQGHVDLNTEAFF. As DNA, the CDR3 is TGCGCCAGCAGCCAAGGTCACGTGGATTTGAACACTGAAGCTTTCTTT.

The V call is TRBV11-2, the J call TRBJ2-1; D might be TRBD2 (6 bases). The V end was cut by 1 base, the J end by 1 base, with 11 bases between. There are 16 residues in the CDR3. From germline, CDR1 is SGHAT and CDR2 FQNNGV. CDR3 amino acids: CASSLANRGSYNEQFF. CDR3 nucleotides: TGTGCCAGCAGCTTAGCGAACCGGGGGTCCTACAATGAGCAGTTCTTC.

This chain connects TRBV30 to TRBJ2-7, with D unresolved. V was clipped by 1 base and J by 2 bases, with 9 bases between them. Germline V lookup: CDR1 GTSNPN, CDR2 SVGIG (reference sequence). CDR3 length: 13 residues. The CDR3: CAWSDDTAYEQYF. In nucleotides, the CDR3 is TGTGCCTGGAGTGATGATACCGCCTACGAGCAGTACTTC. The complete variable domain, with remaining parts taken from reference TRBV30 and TRBJ2-7, reads SQTIHQWPATLVQPVGSPLSLECTVEGTSNPNLYWYRQAAGRGLQLLFYSVGIGQISSEVPQNLSASRPQDRQFILSSKKLLLSDSGFYLCAWSDDTAYEQYFGPGTRLTVT.

The chain joins TRBV5-1 to TRBJ2-1; 12 nucleotides match TRBD2. Germline assignment: CDR1 SGHRS and CDR2 YFSETQ. V trimming: 1 base; J trimming: 4 bases; junction bases outside the gene matches: 3. CDR3 length: 16 amino acids. The CDR3 nucleotides are TGCGCCAGCAGCTTGTCAGGACTAGCGGGGTACAATGAGCAGTTCTTC. This gives the protein CASSLSGLAGYNEQFF.

This clone appeared a few times. The CDR3 DNA follows: TGTGCCAGCAGCCCGGACCGCTCCTATGGCTACACCTTC. This gives the protein CASSPDRSYGYTF. This rearrangement joins TRBV11-1 to TRBJ1-2; D is undetermined. This CDR3 region has 13 residues. Trimming took 5 bases from V and 4 from J, leaving 11 bases between them. Germline CDR1 is SGHAT and CDR2 is FQDESV (reference sequence).

J is TRBJ2-7 and V is TRBV5-8; a weak D match, TRBD1 (6 bases). The CDR3 spans 13 residues. Germline CDR1 reads SGHTS; CDR2 reads YDEGEE. The V end lost 4 bases, the J end lost 4 bases, and 12 bases lay between the germline ends. In DNA, the CDR3 is TGTGCCAGCAGCCAAGACAGGATTTACGAGCAGTACTTC. Amino acid sequence: CASSQDRIYEQYF. Full variable domain (remainder filled in from reference TRBV5-8 and TRBJ2-7): EAGVTQSPTHLIKTRGQQATLRCSPISGHTSVYWYQQALGLGLQFLLWYDEGEERNRGNFPPRFSGRQFPNYSSELNVNALELEDSALYLCASSQDRIYEQYFGPGTRLTVT.

The chain joins TRBV6-1 to TRBJ2-1; 7 positions match TRBD2. This CDR3 has 15 amino acids. Germline assignment: CDR1 MNHNS and CDR2 SASEGT. The junction had 10 bases not matched to a gene; V was cut back by 7 bases and J by 4 bases. The CDR3 sequence is CASKRLAATYNEQFF. In DNA, the CDR3 is TGTGCCAGCAAGCGGCTAGCGGCGACTTACAATGAGCAGTTCTTC.

The chain is built from TRBV6-5 and TRBJ1-5; D is possibly TRBD1 (5 bases). Trimming removed 6 bases at V and 3 bases at J, with 9 bases between. The CDR3 has 13 residues. CDR1 and CDR2 from the germline V gene are MNHEY and SVGAGI. CDR3 sequence reads: CASSRGINQPQHF. The CDR3 DNA sequence: TGTGCCAGCAGCCGGGGGATCAATCAGCCCCAGCATTTT.

This chain uses TRBV25-1 with TRBJ2-2, with D possibly being TRBD1 (6 bases). The V end lost 5 bases, the J end lost 4 bases, and 20 bases lay between the germline ends. The CDR3 is made up of 17 amino acids. Germline CDR1 reads MGHDK; CDR2 reads SYGVNS. Here the CDR3 DNA reads TGTGCCAGCAGTCCATCCTACAGGGTCGAGGGCACCGGGGAGCTGTTTTTT. This codes for CASSPSYRVEGTGELFF.

V usage is TRBV11-2 and J usage is TRBJ1-1, with 9 bases lining up with TRBD1. The germline gives CDR1 SGHAT, CDR2 FQNNGV. J lost 3 bases, V lost 4 bases, and 3 bases had no gene match. This CDR3 is 14 amino acids long. CDR3 protein: CASSSDRGDTEAFF. DNA of the CDR3: TGTGCCAGCAGCTCTGACAGGGGGGACACTGAAGCTTTCTTT.

This clone was detected a few times. V and J are TRBV7-6 and TRBJ1-1; a possible D gene is TRBD1 (6 bases). The germline CDR1 and CDR2 sequences are SGHVS and FNYEAQ. V was shortened by 5 bases and J by 6 bases, with 13 bases between the two germline ends. This CDR3 spans 13 amino acids. The CDR3 here is CASSPQGRSEAFF. The CDR3 DNA reads TGTGCCAGCAGCCCCCAGGGGCGATCTGAAGCTTTCTTT.

The chain has TRBV10-3 and TRBJ1-2; D gene unclear. The CDR3 is made up of 12 amino acids. V was clipped by 2 bases and J by 8 bases, with 9 bases between them. Germline values: CDR1 ENHRY, CDR2 SYGVKD. The CDR3 region is CAISEAVEGYTF. The CDR3 DNA is TGTGCCATCAGTGAGGCGGTAGAGGGCTACACCTTC.

The chain links TRBV2 to TRBJ2-1; no firm D call. V lost 7 bases, J lost 4 bases, and 5 bases lay in between. The CDR3 has 11 amino acids. Germline-derived CDR1 and CDR2 are SNHLY and FYNNEI. The CDR3 nucleotides read TGTGCCAGCACTGGTTACAATGAGCAGTTCTTC. Its protein product is CASTGYNEQFF. Drawing the rest from reference TRBV2 and TRBJ2-1, the complete variable domain is EPEVTQTPSHQVTQMGQEVILRCVPISNHLYFYWYRQILGQKVEFLVSFYNNEISEKSEIFDDQFSVERPDGSNFTLKIRSTKLEDSAMYFCASTGYNEQFFGPGTRLTVL.

J is TRBJ1-1 and V is TRBV9; D may be TRBD1 (5 bases). The germline V gene encodes CDR1 SGDLS and CDR2 YYNGEE. The V and J ends lost 0 bases and 4 bases respectively, with 10 bases between them. The CDR3 sequence is 14 residues long. The CDR3 here is CASSVGPGTTEAFF. The CDR3 region has the DNA TGTGCCAGCAGCGTAGGCCCAGGGACCACTGAAGCTTTCTTT. The variable domain in full, completed from reference TRBV9 and TRBJ1-1, reads DSGVTQTPKHLITATGQRVTLRCSPRSGDLSVYWYQQSLDQGLQFLIQYYNGEERAKGNILERFSAQQFPDLHSELNLSSLELGDSALYFCASSVGPGTTEAFFGQGTRLTVV.

CDR3 DNA: TGTGCCAGCAGTCCGGACGTCTCGCGTGAAAAACTGTTTTTT. The encoded protein is CASSPDVSREKLFF. This chain links TRBV6-5 with TRBJ1-4; no firm D call. Per the germline V gene, CDR1 is MNHEY and CDR2 is SVGAGI. V lost 5 bases, J lost 7 bases, and 14 bases lay in between. The CDR3 sequence is 14 residues long.

The chain uses TRBV7-2 and TRBJ2-2; D gene uncertain. From germline, CDR1 is SGHTA and CDR2 FQGNSA. The CDR3 has 10 amino acids. V dropped 8 bases and J dropped 5 bases, with 3 bases sitting between them. In DNA form, the CDR3 reads TGTGCCAGCGGTACCGGGGAGCTGTTTTTT. The encoded protein is CASGTGELFF.

Points on this clone: Relative to the germline gene, one junction end is altered; a read error may explain this. This chain joins TRBV7-7 and TRBJ2-1, with a weak D call TRBD1 (5 bases). The CDR3 sequence is 13 residues long. Germline CDR1 is SSHAT and CDR2 is FNYEAQ (reference sequence). DNA for the CDR3: TGTGCTAGCAGCCGGACCCCAGGGCCTGAGCAGTTCTTC. The encoded protein is CASSRTPGPEQFF. Filled out from reference TRBV7-7 and TRBJ2-1, the complete variable domain reads GAGVSQSPRYKVTKRGQDVTLRCDPISSHATLYWYQQALGQGPEFLTYFNYEAQPDKSGLPSDRFSAERPEGSISTLTIQRTEQRDSAMYRCASSRTPGPEQFFGPGTRLTVL.

J is TRBJ2-5 and V is TRBV18; D uncertain. Trimming took off 0 bases at V and 3 bases at J, with 5 bases between the two ends. The CDR3 sequence is 13 residues long. CDR1 is KGHSH, CDR2 LQKENI, per germline. This CDR3 is CASSPPTEETQYF. The CDR3 DNA is TGTGCCAGCTCACCACCGACGGAAGAGACCCAGTACTTC.